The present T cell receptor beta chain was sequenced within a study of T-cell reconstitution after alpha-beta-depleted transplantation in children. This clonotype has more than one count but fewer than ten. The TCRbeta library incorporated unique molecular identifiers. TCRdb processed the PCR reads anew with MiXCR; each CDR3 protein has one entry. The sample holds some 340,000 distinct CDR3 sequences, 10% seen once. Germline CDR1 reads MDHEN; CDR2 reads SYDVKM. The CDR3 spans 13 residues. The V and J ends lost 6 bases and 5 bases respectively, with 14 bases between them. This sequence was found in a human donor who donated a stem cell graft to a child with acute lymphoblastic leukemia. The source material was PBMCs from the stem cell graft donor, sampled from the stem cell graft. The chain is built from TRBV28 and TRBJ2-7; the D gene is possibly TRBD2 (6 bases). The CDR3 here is CASSPAGGNEQYF. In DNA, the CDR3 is TGTGCCAGCAGCCCCGCCGGGGGAAACGAGCAGTACTTC. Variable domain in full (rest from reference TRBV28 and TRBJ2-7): DVKVTQSSRYLVKRTGEKVFLECVQDMDHENMFWYRQDPGLGLRLIYFSYDVKMKEKGDIPEGYSVSREKKERFSLILESASTNQTSMYLCASSPAGGNEQYFGPGTRLTVT.